This TCR beta chain was obtained from a study of T cells in Graves' hyperthyroidism and ophthalmopathy. Study summary: Peripheral blood draws took place at initial diagnosis, ahead of any treatment.

Study-level findings and limits: A model built on 13 V-J features separated ophthalmopathy from stable hyperthyroidism.

Trimming removed 6 bases from V and 5 bases from J; junction bases left unmatched: 12. The CDR3 covers 15 residues. CDR1 and CDR2 (germline): ENHRY, SYGVKD. TCR beta CDR3 regions were amplified from RNA transcripts. TCR CDR3 regions were first amplified by RT-PCR with HTBI primers. MiXCR, run by TCRdb on the multiplex PCR reads, gives a single entry per CDR3 protein. The table records roughly 350,000 distinct CDR3 sequences, 13% to 15% of them present only once. Ten or more counts support this clonotype. Antigen unknown. Uncontrolled infection, other autoimmune disease, pregnancy or lactation disqualified patients from enrolment. On the basis of clinical symptoms, serum thyroxine and TRAb, thyroid ultrasound and orbital computed tomography, diagnoses were made.

The sample comprised blood. The TCR originated in a woman in her twenties or thirties with Graves' ophthalmopathy. This chain uses TRBV10-3 with TRBJ1-2, with 7 nucleotides matching TRBD1. CDR3 residues: CAISQQQDRTYGYTF. DNA for the CDR3: TGTGCCATCAGCCAACAACAGGACAGGACATATGGCTACACCTTC.